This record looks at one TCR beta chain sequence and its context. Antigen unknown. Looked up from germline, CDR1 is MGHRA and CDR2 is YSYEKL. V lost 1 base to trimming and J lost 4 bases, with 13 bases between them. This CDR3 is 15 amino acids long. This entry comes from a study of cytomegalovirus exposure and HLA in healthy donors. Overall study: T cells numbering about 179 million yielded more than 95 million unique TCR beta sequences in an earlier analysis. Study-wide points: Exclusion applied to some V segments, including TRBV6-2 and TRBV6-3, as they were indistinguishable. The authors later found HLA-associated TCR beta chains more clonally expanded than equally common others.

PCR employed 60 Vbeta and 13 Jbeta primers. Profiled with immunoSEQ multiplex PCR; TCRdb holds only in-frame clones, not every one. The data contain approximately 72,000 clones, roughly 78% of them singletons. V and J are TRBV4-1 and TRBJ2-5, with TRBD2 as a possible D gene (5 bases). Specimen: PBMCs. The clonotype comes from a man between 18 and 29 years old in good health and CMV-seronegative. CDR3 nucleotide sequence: TGCGCCAGCAGCCAAGCACCAGGAGGACCAGAGACCCAGTACTTC. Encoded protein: CASSQAPGGPETQYF.